A selection of T cell receptor beta chains follows, all from one sample in a study of glioma-infiltrating T cells after dendritic cell vaccination. Repertoires were generated with immunoSEQ multiplex PCR, while TCRdb's copy carries only in-frame clones and drops some. The sample records around 90,000 clones, approximately 78% being singletons. Sequencing was performed on blood, taken after dendritic cell vaccination. The receptors originated from a human donor with glioblastoma. The CDR3 runs from the conserved cysteine through the conserved F or W. D genes are given only for firm matches. Clone size, where shown, is once, few, many, or a class for clones that have expanded.

D	J	V	length	size	CDR3	DNA
TRBD1	TRBJ1-4	TRBV14	13	few	CASSSRTGEKLFF	TGTGCCAGCAGCTCGCGGACAGGTGAAAAACTGTTTTTT
.	TRBJ1-3	TRBV5-6	17	.	CASSFSRDKGFGNTIYF	TGTGCCAGCAGCTTTTCCCGGGACAAAGGTTTTGGAAACACCATATATTTT
TRBD1	TRBJ1-2	TRBV19	15	.	CASSILQGALYGYTF	TGTGCCAGTAGTATTTTACAGGGGGCTTTGTATGGCTACACCTTC
TRBD1	TRBJ2-7	TRBV29-1	12	.	CSAGQGFNEQYF	TGCAGCGCGGGACAGGGGTTCAACGAGCAGTACTTC
.	TRBJ2-5	TRBV7-6	16	.	CASSSLSKGKEETQYF	TGTGCCAGCAGCTCTCTATCCAAGGGGAAGGAAGAGACCCAGTACTTC
.	TRBJ2-5	TRBV5-1	13	.	CASNQDTQETQYF	TGCGCCAGCAATCAGGACACTCAAGAGACCCAGTACTTC
TRBD2	TRBJ2-1	TRBV7-9	17	.	CASSLGAGVLPYNEQFF	TGTGCCAGCAGCTTAGGGGCGGGGGTCTTACCCTACAATGAGCAGTTCTTC
.	TRBJ1-2	TRBV19	15	few	CASSIEWSRDYGYTF	TGTGCCAGTAGTATAGAATGGTCCAGGGACTATGGCTACACCTTC
.	TRBJ1-4	TRBV2	15	.	CASSEEGRANEKLFF	TGTGCCAGCAGTGAGGAAGGCAGGGCTAATGAAAAACTGTTTTTT
TRBD2	TRBJ2-1	TRBV7-9	12	.	CASSFAGGTQFF	TGTGCCAGCAGCTTCGCGGGGGGCACGCAGTTCTTC
.	TRBJ1-1	TRBV6-5	12	.	CASSRGGTEAFF	TGTGCCAGCAGCCGAGGGGGCACTGAAGCTTTCTTT
.	TRBJ1-6	TRBV2	16	few	CASSERQAARNSPLHF	TGTGCCAGCAGCGAAAGACAGGCCGCACGTAATTCACCCCTCCACTTT
TRBD1	TRBJ2-1	TRBV5-4	15	.	CASSLTGASMDEQFF	TGTGCCAGCAGCCTAACAGGGGCGAGTATGGATGAGCAGTTCTTC
TRBD1	TRBJ2-1	TRBV5-6	15	.	CASSLPGTGVNEQFF	TGTGCCAGCAGCTTGCCCGGGACAGGGGTTAATGAGCAGTTCTTC
.	TRBJ2-5	TRBV19	13	.	CASSSPVQETQYF	TGTGCCAGTAGTAGCCCGGTCCAAGAGACCCAGTACTTC
TRBD1	TRBJ1-2	TRBV27	15	once	CASTTGGSRVYGYTF	TGTGCCAGCACCACAGGGGGCTCAAGAGTCTATGGCTACACCTTC
.	TRBJ1-1	TRBV7-9	13	.	CASSLSGNTEAFF	TGTGCCAGCAGCTTATCCGGGAACACTGAAGCTTTCTTT
.	TRBJ1-3	TRBV12-5	12	.	CASFRAGNTIYF	TGTGCTAGCTTCAGGGCCGGAAACACCATATATTTT
TRBD1	TRBJ1-4	TRBV7-2	13	.	CASSDRQGGKLFF	TGTGCCAGCAGCGATCGACAGGGGGGTAAACTGTTTTTT
TRBD2	TRBJ2-3	TRBV29-1	14	.	CSVGSGTSTDTQYF	TGCAGCGTTGGTAGCGGGACTAGCACAGATACGCAGTATTTT
.	TRBJ1-5	TRBV11-2	14	.	CASSLAQVNQPQHF	TGTGCCAGCAGCTTAGCACAGGTCAATCAGCCCCAGCATTTT
.	TRBJ2-3	TRBV30	13	few	CAWTGSSTDTQYF	TGTGCCTGGACGGGGAGTAGCACAGATACGCAGTATTTT
TRBD1	TRBJ2-3	TRBV10-3	16	.	CAISESEQGGTDTQYF	TGTGCCATCAGTGAGTCAGAACAGGGGGGCACAGATACGCAGTATTTT
TRBD1	TRBJ1-5	TRBV18	16	.	CASSPREGTGNQPQHF	TGTGCCAGCTCACCACGAGAGGGGACAGGTAATCAGCCCCAGCATTTT
.	TRBJ2-1	TRBV19	15	.	CASSSEARLGNEQFF	TGTGCCAGTAGTTCAGAAGCGAGGCTCGGGAATGAGCAGTTCTTC
.	TRBJ1-1	TRBV2	13	.	CASSGQLYTEAFF	TGTGCCAGCAGTGGACAGCTGTACACTGAAGCTTTCTTT
.	TRBJ1-2	TRBV19	15	.	CASSIDPGVRYGYTF	TGTGCCAGTAGTATAGATCCGGGGGTCAGGTATGGCTACACCTTC
TRBD1	TRBJ1-4	TRBV11-2	14	once	CASSLGQGVPFPFF	TGTGCCAGCAGCCTCGGACAGGGGGTTCCCTTTCCGTTTTTT
.	TRBJ1-2	TRBV28	12	.	CASRTNNYGYTF	TGTGCCAGCAGGACAAATAACTATGGCTACACCTTC
TRBD1	TRBJ1-2	TRBV27	15	.	CATTHDRALLYGYTF	TGTGCCACCACACATGACAGGGCCCTCCTCTATGGCTACACCTTC
.	TRBJ2-1	TRBV7-9	12	.	CASSLTGDEQFF	TGTGCCAGCAGCTTAACGGGGGATGAGCAGTTCTTC
TRBD2	TRBJ2-5	TRBV6-1	14	.	CASSWEGIQETQYF	TGTGCCAGCAGTTGGGAGGGGATCCAAGAGACCCAGTACTTC
.	TRBJ2-7	TRBV2	13	.	CASSEEVSYEQYF	TGTGCCAGCAGTGAAGAAGTCAGCTACGAGCAGTACTTC
.	TRBJ2-7	TRBV7-2	12	.	CASSLGRGEQYF	TGTGCCAGCAGCTTAGGTAGGGGCGAGCAGTACTTC
.	TRBJ1-2	TRBV4-2	13	.	CASSQERGLGYTF	TGTGCCAGCAGCCAAGAAAGAGGCCTTGGCTACACCTTC
TRBD1	TRBJ2-2	TRBV4-1	15	.	CASSRGQGYTGELFF	TGCGCCAGCAGCCGGGGACAGGGATATACCGGGGAGCTGTTTTTT
.	TRBJ2-1	TRBV2	14	.	CASSEHLESGEQFF	TGTGCCAGCAGTGAACATTTGGAATCGGGTGAGCAGTTCTTC
TRBD1	TRBJ2-7	TRBV5-6	15	.	CASSLAGQGAYEQYF	TGTGCCAGCAGCTTGGCCGGACAGGGGGCTTACGAGCAGTACTTC
TRBD1	TRBJ2-3	TRBV2	15	.	CASSSGGRSTDTQYF	TGTGCCAGCAGTTCAGGGGGACGTAGCACAGATACGCAGTATTTT
TRBD2	TRBJ2-7	TRBV5-6	15	.	CASSDSGGGLYEQYF	TGTGCCAGCAGCGATAGCGGGGGGGGTCTTTACGAGCAGTACTTC
TRBD2	TRBJ2-7	TRBV4-2	14	few	CASRRAGSSYEQYF	TGTGCCAGCAGGCGAGCGGGGAGCTCCTACGAGCAGTACTTC
TRBD1	TRBJ2-6	TRBV2	17	.	CASSETDRGSGANVLTF	TGTGCCAGCAGTGAAACGGACAGGGGCTCTGGGGCCAACGTCCTGACTTTC
.	TRBJ2-5	TRBV9	14	once	CASSASGREETQYF	TGTGCCAGCAGCGCCAGCGGTAGGGAAGAGACCCAGTACTTC
.	TRBJ2-1	TRBV5-1	15	.	CASSLNSLTYNEQFF	TGCGCCAGCAGCTTGAACAGCTTAACCTACAATGAGCAGTTCTTC
.	TRBJ1-1	TRBV6-1	13	.	CASSERGLGEAFF	TGTGCCAGCAGTGAACGGGGGTTAGGGGAAGCTTTCTTT
.	TRBJ2-1	TRBV4-1	17	.	CASSQDRRGPVMDEQFF	TGCGCCAGCAGCCAAGATAGGAGGGGGCCCGTAATGGATGAGCAGTTCTTC
TRBD2	TRBJ2-1	TRBV6-1	13	.	CASSFTSGGLLFF	TGTGCCAGCAGCTTTACTAGCGGGGGGCTCTTGTTCTTC
TRBD1	TRBJ1-5	TRBV9	13	.	CASSGTGNQPQHF	TGTGCCAGCAGCGGGACAGGGAATCAGCCCCAGCATTTT
TRBD2	TRBJ2-1	TRBV5-1	15	.	CASSRSGSSYNEQFF	TGCGCCAGCAGCCGAAGCGGGAGCTCCTACAATGAGCAGTTCTTC
TRBD2	TRBJ2-2	TRBV2	17	.	CASRGLAGGPGTGELFF	TGTGCCAGCAGGGGACTAGCGGGAGGGCCCGGCACCGGGGAGCTGTTTTTT
TRBD1	TRBJ2-6	TRBV19	18	.	CASSRQGNRPTGANVLTF	TGTGCCAGTAGTAGACAGGGTAATAGGCCTACTGGGGCCAACGTCCTGACTTTC
TRBD1	TRBJ1-2	TRBV9	13	.	CASSGTGLYGYTF	TGTGCCAGCAGCGGGACAGGATTATATGGCTACACCTTC
.	TRBJ2-6	TRBV5-4	16	.	CASSSDSFSGANVLTF	TGTGCCAGCAGCTCGGACAGTTTCTCTGGGGCCAACGTCCTGACTTTC
.	TRBJ1-2	TRBV4-1	16	.	CASSQDGRQLYTGYTF	TGCGCCAGCAGCCAAGATGGTCGACAGCTCTACACTGGCTACACCTTC